These T cell receptor beta chains were read from a single sample in a study of blood T cell repertoires in COVID-19. Clones were read by immunoSEQ multiplex PCR, and TCRdb kept only the in-frame ones, dropping some. The sample has 180,000 or so clones, 85% to 90% seen once; the top ten hold 0.62%. The sample was peripheral blood. The receptor source for this set is a man in his fifties or sixties with acute or convalescent COVID-19. CDR3s include the opening cysteine and the closing phenylalanine or tryptophan. The order of the fields is D gene, clone size, J gene, V gene, CDR3 protein, CDR3 DNA. A D gene is named only where the DNA matches it firmly. Some rows mark clone size as missing; the rest say once, few, many or name a class of expanded clone.

TRBD2 | - | TRBJ2-3 | TRBV10-3 | CAISGTSGANSTDTQYF | TGTGCCATCAGTGGGACTAGCGGGGCTAATAGCACAGATACGCAGTATTTT
- | - | TRBJ2-1 | TRBV30 | CAWSVKGGRQFF | TGTGCCTGGAGTGTTAAGGGGGGGCGTCAGTTCTTC
- | - | TRBJ1-6 | TRBV7-9 | CASSFGGAVGSPLHF | TGTGCCAGCAGCTTTGGGGGGGCGGTTGGTTCACCCCTCCACTTT
- | - | TRBJ1-1 | TRBV11-2 | CASSQVGSNTEAFF | TGTGCCAGCAGCCAGGTTGGCTCGAACACTGAAGCTTTCTTT
- | - | TRBJ2-5 | TRBV7-9 | CASSPSTGLRETQYF | TGTGCCAGCAGCCCTAGTACAGGGCTTCGCGAGACCCAGTACTTC
TRBD1 | - | TRBJ2-7 | TRBV29-1 | CSATGTGESVTHEQYF | TGCAGCGCAACCGGGACAGGGGAATCAGTAACCCACGAGCAGTACTTC
- | - | TRBJ2-1 | TRBV5-1 | CASSTTVGIFHEQFF | TGCGCCAGCAGCACGACAGTGGGGATTTTCCATGAGCAGTTCTTC
- | - | TRBJ1-4 | TRBV25-1 | CASSDAGDPPTNEKLFF | TGTGCCAGCAGTGATGCAGGGGATCCGCCGACTAATGAAAAACTGTTTTTT
TRBD1 | - | TRBJ1-6 | TRBV6-6 | CASSSDRDDSPLHF | TGTGCCAGCAGTTCCGACAGGGATGATTCACCCCTCCACTTT
TRBD1 | - | TRBJ1-4 | TRBV29-1 | CSASPGQGNEKLFF | TGCAGCGCCTCCCCGGGACAGGGGAATGAAAAACTGTTTTTT
- | - | TRBJ2-5 | TRBV24-1 | CATSDTTGLEGETQYF | TGTGCCACCAGTGACACGACAGGGTTGGAGGGGGAGACCCAGTACTTC
TRBD2 | - | TRBJ2-7 | TRBV2 | CASTPRTGGSYEQYF | TGTGCCAGCACTCCTAGGACGGGAGGGAGCTACGAGCAGTACTTC
TRBD1 | - | TRBJ2-1 | TRBV9 | CASSVGGTGEQFF | TGTGCCAGCAGCGTAGGGGGGACAGGCGAGCAGTTCTTC
- | - | TRBJ1-4 | TRBV4-1 | CASSQDPRENEKLFF | TGCGCCAGCAGCCAAGACCCGAGGGAGAATGAAAAACTGTTTTTT
- | - | TRBJ2-1 | TRBV28 | CASSLYNGGHSYNEQFF | TGTGCCAGCAGTTTATATAACGGGGGGCACTCCTACAATGAGCAGTTCTTC
- | - | TRBJ1-1 | TRBV7-9 | CASSFEGEYTEAFF | TGTGCCAGCAGCTTTGAGGGCGAATACACTGAAGCTTTCTTT
TRBD2 | - | TRBJ2-1 | TRBV28 | CASSRLAGGYNEQFF | TGTGCCAGCAGTAGACTAGCGGGAGGTTACAATGAGCAGTTCTTC
- | - | TRBJ1-1 | TRBV24-1 | CATSDPGRSEAFF | TGTGCCACCAGTGATCCTGGGAGATCTGAAGCTTTCTTT
TRBD1 | - | TRBJ1-6 | TRBV7-8 | CASSFRQGPNSPLHF | TGTGCCAGCAGCTTTAGACAGGGTCCTAATTCACCCCTCCACTTT
TRBD1 | - | TRBJ2-7 | TRBV5-1 | CASSTWTGTGYEQYF | TGCGCCAGCAGCACCTGGACAGGGACGGGTTATGAGCAGTACTTC
- | - | TRBJ2-1 | TRBV6-5 | CASSPFPEQFF | TGTGCCAGCAGTCCCTTCCCTGAGCAGTTCTTC
TRBD1 | - | TRBJ1-4 | TRBV7-8 | CASQDRARNEKLFF | TGTGCCAGCCAGGACAGGGCTCGTAATGAAAAACTGTTTTTT
- | - | TRBJ1-3 | TRBV6-5 | CASSTDRTSGNTIYF | TGTGCCAGCAGTACCGACAGAACCTCTGGAAACACCATATATTTT
- | - | TRBJ2-5 | TRBV7-3 | CASSLTPSQETQYF | TGTGCCAGCAGCTTAACGCCCAGCCAAGAGACCCAGTACTTC
- | - | TRBJ1-4 | TRBV5-8 | CASSLYRFPKLFF | TGTGCCAGCAGCTTGTACAGATTCCCGAAACTGTTTTTT
- | - | TRBJ2-3 | TRBV7-9 | CASSSGLQYF | TGTGCCAGCAGCAGCGGACTGCAGTATTTT
TRBD2 | - | TRBJ2-3 | TRBV5-1 | CASSLAVVAGGHTDTQYF | TGCGCCAGCAGCTTGGCCGTGGTAGCGGGGGGCCACACAGATACGCAGTATTTT
- | once | TRBJ1-2 | TRBV6-1 | CASSEGFAREHYGYTF | TGTGCCAGCAGTGAAGGTTTTGCCAGGGAACACTATGGCTACACCTTC
- | once | TRBJ2-1 | TRBV5-5 | CASSGIYRGGPHEQFF | TGTGCCAGCAGCGGAATCTATAGGGGGGGGCCCCATGAGCAGTTCTTC